This T cell receptor beta chain comes out of a study of identical twins. From the 5' RACE reads, TCRdb called clonotypes with MiXCR, one entry per CDR3 protein. The sample yields around 1.7 million distinct CDR3 sequences, around 33% seen once. This clonotype showed up just a few times. This CDR3 region has 13 residues. Germline V gene lookup returns CDR1 SGHTA and CDR2 FQGNSA. With 0 bases removed from V and 8 bases from J, the gap between germline ends came to 8 bases. The chain carries TRBV7-2 and TRBJ2-1; D remains ambiguous. This receptor was identified in a newborn girl in good health. Sequences were obtained from cord blood. The DNA of the CDR3 is TGTGCCAGCAGCTTAGCGTGGCATGATGAGCAGTTCTTC. Amino acids: CASSLAWHDEQFF. Complete variable domain (other parts from reference TRBV7-2 and TRBJ2-1): GAGVSQSPSNKVTEKGKDVELRCDPISGHTALYWYRQSLGQGLEFLIYFQGNSAPDKSGLPSDRFSAERTGGSVSTLTIQRTQQEDSAVYLCASSLAWHDEQFFGPGTRLTVL.